This T cell receptor beta chain is drawn from a study of cytomegalovirus exposure and HLA in healthy donors. Study observations and caveats: Earlier findings revealed that most TCR beta V segments proved productive either about 87% or about 30% of the time. With high specificity and sensitivity, the classifier reportedly diagnosed cytomegalovirus status. A later analysis by the authors found several of the most significant clusters apparently linked to common viral pathogens.

CDR3 length: 15 amino acids. Trimming stripped 3 bases from V and 4 bases from J, with 14 bases between. Per germline, CDR1 SGDLS and CDR2 YYNGEE. Concerning this clone itself: The antigen is unknown.

Vbeta (60) and Jbeta (13) primers were used in the PCR. Sequenced by immunoSEQ multiplex PCR; TCRdb stores in-frame clones only, minus some. The sample spans 120,000 to 150,000 clones; the ten largest clones claim roughly 2%. This sequence joins TRBV9 and TRBJ2-1; D possibly corresponds to TRBD2 (6 bases). This receptor was identified in a woman aged 18-29 years in good health and CMV-seronegative. The sequencing input was PBMCs. As DNA, the CDR3 is TGTGCCAGCAGCGCCGAGCGGGTCGTTTACAATGAGCAGTTCTTC. Translated, it gives CASSAERVVYNEQFF.